This paragraph reports one T cell receptor beta chain. Its antigen is unknown. There were TCR beta CDR3 regions amplified from RNA transcripts. When the TCR CDR3 underwent first-round RT-PCR, the HTBI primer set was used. TCRdb re-analysed the multiplex PCR reads in MiXCR, keeping a single row per CDR3 protein. Of around 620,000 distinct CDR3 sequences in the sample, about a sixth are singletons; the top ten hold approximately 3.8%. This sample was taken from a study of T cells in Graves' hyperthyroidism and ophthalmopathy. Study observations and caveats: Patients with ophthalmopathy were separated from those with stable hyperthyroidism by a 13 V-J model. Blood also contained most expanded thyroid clonotypes above 0.001.

The CDR3 spans 14 residues. Unmatched junction bases numbered 6, after V lost 5 bases and J lost 3 bases. Germline-derived CDR1 and CDR2 are SGDLS and YYNGEE. Over 18 months, lack of ophthalmopathy progression marked Graves' hyperthyroidism as stable. Sequencing used blood. The receptor was derived from a woman in her twenties or thirties with Graves' hyperthyroidism. The chain has TRBV9 and TRBJ1-2; 8 nucleotides line up with TRBD1. The CDR3 DNA reads as TGTGCCAGCAGAAAAACAGGGGGAGACTATGGCTACACCTTC. As protein: CASRKTGGDYGYTF.